This entry lists 16 T cell receptor beta chains sequenced from one sample in a study of beta chain features in type 1 diabetes. Sequencing targeted expressed TCRB transcripts, as all isolated RNA had been reverse transcribed. Method: immunoSEQ multiplex PCR; TCRdb's copy keeps in-frame clones and lacks some. The sample shows 250,000 to 350,000 clones, around 15% of them seen only once. Sample: central memory CD4+ T cells from blood. These receptors were collected from a man aged 25 to 40 in good health.

This clone was seen a handful of times. This chain uses TRBV4-3 with TRBJ1-2; tentative D call: TRBD1 (5 bases). Trimming cost V 1 base and J 12 bases, with 12 bases left between them. The CDR3 loop spans 12 amino acids. CDR1 and CDR2 (germline): LGHNA, YSLEER. This CDR3 reads CASSQVQGPHTF. CDR3 in DNA: TGCGCCAGCAGCCAAGTCCAGGGACCTCACACCTTC.

This chain uses TRBV7-2 with TRBJ2-2; 9 bases are shared with TRBD1. With 4 bases clipped from V and 7 bases from J, the junction kept 7 bases outside the gene matches. Germline V CDR1 and CDR2: SGHTA, FQGNSA. CDR3 length: 15 amino acids. In DNA form, the CDR3 reads TGTGCCAGCAGCTCTACAGGGGGCGTGAGCGGGGAGCTGTTTTTT. Amino acid sequence: CASSSTGGVSGELFF. Full variable domain (rest looked up from reference TRBV7-2 and TRBJ2-2): GAGVSQSPSNKVTEKGKDVELRCDPISGHTALYWYRQSLGQGLEFLIYFQGNSAPDKSGLPSDRFSAERTGGSVSTLTIQRTQQEDSAVYLCASSSTGGVSGELFFGEGSRLTVL.

The V call is TRBV10-2, the J call TRBJ1-2; tentatively, D is TRBD1 (5 bases). Germline CDR1 is WSHSY and CDR2 is SAAADI. Trimming removed 0 bases from V and 8 bases from J, with 19 bases in between. The CDR3 spans 16 residues. In DNA form, the CDR3 reads TGCGCCAGCAGTGAGTCTTTACGGGACTCGCGAGGAGGCTACACCTTC. It encodes CASSESLRDSRGGYTF.

This clone was counted many times. V and J are TRBV18 and TRBJ2-1; 9 bases are shared with TRBD2. Germline CDR1 and CDR2: KGHSH and LQKENI. This CDR3 contains 19 residues. After removal of 0 bases from V and 2 bases from J, the junction contained 11 bases not matched to a gene. The CDR3 sequence is CASSPPWTSAAGAYNEQFF. CDR3 nucleotide sequence: TGTGCCAGCTCACCACCCTGGACTAGCGCCGCCGGGGCCTACAATGAGCAGTTCTTC. Drawing the rest from reference TRBV18 and TRBJ2-1, the complete variable domain is NAGVMQNPRHLVRRRGQEARLRCSPMKGHSHVYWYRQLPEEGLKFMVYLQKENIIDESGMPKERFSAEFPKEGPSILRIQQVVRGDSAAYFCASSPPWTSAAGAYNEQFFGPGTRLTVL.

The CDR3 DNA reads as TGTGCCAGCAGTACTGCTAGCGGCAATTACAATGAGCAGTTCTTC. Protein product: CASSTASGNYNEQFF. This chain links TRBV6-1 with TRBJ2-1, with 7 bases lining up with TRBD2. The germline V gene has CDR1 MNHNS and CDR2 SASEGT. V lost 5 bases to trimming and J lost 4 bases; unmatched junction nucleotides: 8. The CDR3 loop spans 15 amino acids.

This clone has a handful of counts. The genes are TRBV27 and TRBJ2-6; tentative D call: TRBD1 (6 bases). Trimming took 4 bases from V and 2 from J, leaving 21 bases between them. There are 19 residues in the CDR3. Germline loops: CDR1 MNHEY, CDR2 SMNVEV (reference sequence). The CDR3 region is CASSSNRARKAPGANVLTF. The CDR3, as DNA: TGTGCCAGCAGTTCCAACAGGGCTCGCAAAGCCCCTGGGGCCAACGTCCTGACTTTC.

V gene TRBV27 combines with J gene TRBJ1-2, with D hard to call. CDR3 length: 15 amino acids. Germline values: CDR1 MNHEY, CDR2 SMNVEV (reference sequence). V was cut by 6 bases and J by 1 base, with 15 bases left in between. This CDR3 is CASSTKPNINYGYTF. The CDR3, as DNA: TGTGCCAGCAGCACAAAGCCGAATATTAACTATGGCTACACCTTC.

The V call is TRBV10-3, the J call TRBJ2-7; D might be TRBD1 (6 bases). Trimming removed 7 bases from V and 3 bases from J, with 16 bases in between. The V gene's germline CDR1 is ENHRY and CDR2 SYGVKD. CDR3 length equals 14 residues. The CDR3 region is CAIKGAGAFYEQYV. The CDR3 DNA is TGTGCCATCAAAGGCGCAGGGGCCTTCTACGAGCAGTACGTC.

This rearrangement joins TRBV6-1 to TRBJ2-1; 14 positions match TRBD2. CDR3 length equals 14 residues. Germline CDR1 reads MNHNS; CDR2 reads SASEGT. The junction had 10 bases not matched to a gene; V was cut back by 11 bases and J by 10 bases. In nucleotides, the CDR3 is TGTGCCTCCTCCGGACTAGCGGGAGGAGGCGAGCAGTTCTTC. This encodes CASSGLAGGGEQFF.

In its sample, this clone was seen a few times. V gene TRBV5-7 combines with J gene TRBJ1-2; no reliable D call. TRBV5-7 is assigned to the ORF class and has an uncertain function. The CDR3 totals 17 residues. V was trimmed by 0 bases and J by 2 bases, leaving 17 bases between them. For the CDR3, the DNA is TGTGCCAGCAGCTTGGGGTTGACGGAGTACACCAACTATGGCTACACCTTC. Translating gives CASSLGLTEYTNYGYTF.

V gene TRBV5-1 combines with J gene TRBJ1-5; 7 bases align to TRBD1. Germline V gene sequence: CDR1 SGHRS, CDR2 YFSETQ. This CDR3 is built from 14 residues. Unmatched junction bases numbered 4, after V lost 1 base and J lost 6 bases. The CDR3 bases are TGCGCCAGCAGCTTGTCGCAGGGGGTTCAGCCCCAGCATTTT. Translated, it gives CASSLSQGVQPQHF. The whole variable domain, filled in from reference TRBV5-1 and TRBJ1-5, reads KAGVTQTPRYLIKTRGQQVTLSCSPISGHRSVSWYQQTPGQGLQFLFEYFSETQRNKGNFPGRFSGRQFSNSRSEMNVSTLELGDSALYLCASSLSQGVQPQHFGDGTRLSIL.

The chain carries TRBV30 and TRBJ2-1; tentative D call: TRBD2 (5 bases). Germline CDR1 is GTSNPN and CDR2 is SVGIG (reference sequence). Trimming took off 3 bases at V and 9 bases at J, with 9 bases between the two ends. The CDR3 runs to 11 residues. The CDR3 here is CAWREEGEQFF. The DNA of the CDR3 is TGTGCCTGGAGGGAAGAGGGTGAGCAGTTCTTC.

V usage is TRBV4-3 and J usage is TRBJ2-3; D unclear. The germline CDR1 and CDR2 sequences are LGHNA and YSLEER. Trimming stripped 2 bases from V and 0 bases from J, with 9 bases between. The CDR3 consists of 15 residues. Here the CDR3 DNA reads TGCGCCAGCAGCCAATTCACTGACAGCACAGATACGCAGTATTTT. Amino acid sequence: CASSQFTDSTDTQYF.

The chain recombines TRBV30 with TRBJ1-3; D is uncertain. The germline V gene encodes CDR1 GTSNPN and CDR2 SVGIG (reference sequence). V was cut by 2 bases and J by 0 bases, with 5 bases left in between. The CDR3 runs 13 residues. Written as DNA, the CDR3 is TGTGCCTGGAGTTTTCTCTCTGGAAACACCATATATTTT. Translation: CAWSFLSGNTIYF.

In its sample, this clone was seen a few times. The same CDR3 can be traced to other DNA sequences in this sample. The rearrangement uses TRBV25-1 and TRBJ1-5, with no clear D. The CDR3 length is 12 residues. CDR1 and CDR2 from the germline V gene are MGHDK and SYGVNS. The V end lost 4 bases, the J end lost 2 bases, and 3 bases lay between the germline ends. CDR3 loop: CASSVGNQPQHF. The CDR3 DNA follows: TGTGCCAGCAGTGTCGGCAATCAGCCCCAGCATTTT.

This clone was counted only a few times. The same CDR3 also results from other DNA sequences found in this sample. V usage is TRBV29-1 and J usage is TRBJ2-6; D remains unclear. The CDR3 consists of 13 residues. Trimming removed 4 bases from V and 1 base from J, with 5 bases in between. Germline V gene data show CDR1 as SQVTM and CDR2 as ANQGSEA. The CDR3 is CSVASSGANVLTF. DNA of the CDR3: TGCAGCGTTGCATCTTCTGGGGCCAACGTCCTGACTTTC.